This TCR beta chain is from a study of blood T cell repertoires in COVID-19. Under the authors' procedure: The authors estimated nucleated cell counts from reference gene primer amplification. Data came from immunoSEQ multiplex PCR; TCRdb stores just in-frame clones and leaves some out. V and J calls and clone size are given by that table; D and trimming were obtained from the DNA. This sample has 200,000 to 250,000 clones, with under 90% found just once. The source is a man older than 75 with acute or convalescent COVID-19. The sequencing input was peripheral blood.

CDR3 in amino acids: CASSLGVLSYEQYV. The CDR3 bases are TGTGCCAGCAGCTTAGGAGTCCTCTCCTACGAGCAGTACGTC. The chain is built from TRBV11-2 and TRBJ2-7; unclear D gene. V was cut by 1 base and J by 0 bases, with 7 bases left in between. CDR1 is SGHAT, CDR2 FQNNGV, per germline. The CDR3 loop spans 14 amino acids.